This TCR beta chain is from a study of blood T cell repertoires in COVID-19. At the level of the study: Italy, Spain and the United States were the sources of the convalescent and acute COVID-19 samples.

This clone was found a few times. The authors' processing: Amplification of reference gene primers provided the estimated nucleated cell counts. TCRdb keeps only in-frame clones here, not all; method: immunoSEQ multiplex PCR. D and trimming were read from the DNA, whereas the V and J calls and clone size are those reported in that table. Among around 250,000 clones listed, 88% were seen once. Germline CDR1 and CDR2: SNHLY and FYNNEI. Trimming cost V 0 bases and J 0 bases; bases outside gene matches: 2. The CDR3 loop spans 15 amino acids. The TCR originated in a human donor in a cohort sampled during active COVID-19. Sequenced: peripheral blood. This chain links TRBV2 with TRBJ2-7; 7 bases are shared with TRBD2. The DNA for the CDR3 is TGTGCCAGCAGTGAAGCCCAGCGGGGCTCCTACGAGCAGTACTTC. This sequence encodes CASSEAQRGSYEQYF.